By proportion, the clone carrying this TCR beta chain is medium-sized. The data stem from a study of T and B cells in COVID-19 patients. Germline-derived CDR1 and CDR2 are LNHDA and SQIVND (reference sequence). V dropped 4 bases and J dropped 2; count of bases not matched to a gene: 8. The CDR3 loop spans 16 amino acids. Each TRB amplification used about 220-500 ng of genomic DNA from blood. Multiplex PCR with BIOMED2 TRB-A/B primer pools amplified TRB rearrangements. TCRdb re-analysed the multiplex PCR reads in MiXCR, keeping a single row per CDR3 protein. The data contain roughly 27,000 distinct CDR3 sequences, about 30% of them singletons.

Material: blood. This clonotype was obtained from a human donor who had recovered from COVID-19. The chain employs TRBV19 and TRBJ2-3, with 8 bases identical to TRBD1. The CDR3 is CASSTPDRGDTDTQYF. The CDR3 region has the DNA TGTGCCAGTAGTACCCCCGACAGGGGAGACACAGATACGCAGTATTTT.